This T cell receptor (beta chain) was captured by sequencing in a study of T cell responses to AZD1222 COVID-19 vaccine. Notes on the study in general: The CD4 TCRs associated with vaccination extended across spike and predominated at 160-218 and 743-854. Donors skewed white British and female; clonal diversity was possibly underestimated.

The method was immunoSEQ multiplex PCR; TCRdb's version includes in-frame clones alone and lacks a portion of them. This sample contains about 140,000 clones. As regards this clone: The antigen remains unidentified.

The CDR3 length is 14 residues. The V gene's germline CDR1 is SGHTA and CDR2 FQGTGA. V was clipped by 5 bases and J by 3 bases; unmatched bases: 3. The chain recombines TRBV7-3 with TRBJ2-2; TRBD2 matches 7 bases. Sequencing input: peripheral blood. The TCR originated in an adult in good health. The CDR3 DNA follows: TGTGCCAGCAGCCCCCGGGGGGACACCGGGGAGCTGTTTTTT. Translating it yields CASSPRGDTGELFF.